The 31 T cell receptor beta chains presented below share a single source sample, sequenced in a study of spatial heterogeneity in lung cancer. Via MiXCR, TCRdb re-called the 5' RACE reads, giving one row per CDR3 protein. This repertoire shows over 50,000 distinct CDR3 sequences, roughly 5.9% found once; its top ten account for about 14%. Time point noted: sample taken at primary tumor resection. The sequenced sample was PBMCs, obtained at surgery. The receptor source for this set is a female donor with early-stage non-small cell lung cancer.

In its sample, this clonotype was seen many times. The chain has TRBV27 and TRBJ2-5; 12 bases align to TRBD1. J gave up 4 bases and V 10 bases, and 4 bases lay outside the gene matches. Germline V lookup: CDR1 MNHEY, CDR2 SMNVEV (reference sequence). The CDR3 covers 13 residues. This CDR3 reads CAIGTGGSETQYF. CDR3 nucleotide sequence: TGTGCCATTGGGACAGGGGGCTCAGAGACCCAGTACTTC.

This clonotype was picked up many times. This chain uses TRBV4-2 with TRBJ1-1; D gene ambiguous. Germline V gives CDR1 LGHNA, CDR2 YNFKEQ. The ends were cut back, 2 bases at V and 5 bases at J, with 15 bases in the middle. This CDR3 region has 15 residues. DNA for the CDR3: TGTGCCAGCAGCCAACCAAACGAACCGAGTACTGAAGCTTTCTTT. Protein: CASSQPNEPSTEAFF.

This clonotype was seen ten or more times. The chain combines TRBV7-3 with TRBJ1-2; 10 bases fit TRBD1. Unmatched junction bases numbered 7, after V lost 5 bases and J lost 4 bases. The CDR3 is 15 residues long. CDR1 and CDR2 (germline): SGHTA, FQGTGA. The CDR3 loop reads CASSPSDRGSYGYTF. CDR3 in DNA: TGTGCCAGCAGCCCCTCGGACAGGGGGAGCTATGGCTACACCTTC.

The V and J genes are TRBV5-1 and TRBJ2-5, with a weak D call TRBD2 (5 bases). The CDR3 sequence is 14 residues long. Germline CDR1 reads SGHRS; CDR2 reads YFSETQ. The V and J ends lost 4 bases and 2 bases respectively, with 12 bases between them. The CDR3 region is CASSRGMEQETQYF. DNA of the CDR3: TGCGCCAGCAGCCGAGGGATGGAACAAGAGACCCAGTACTTC. The full variable domain, completed using reference TRBV5-1 and TRBJ2-5, is KAGVTQTPRYLIKTRGQQVTLSCSPISGHRSVSWYQQTPGQGLQFLFEYFSETQRNKGNFPGRFSGRQFSNSRSEMNVSTLELGDSALYLCASSRGMEQETQYFGPGTRLLVL.

This clonotype was detected a few times. The chain combines TRBV3-1 with TRBJ1-4; no clear D gene. With 8 bases removed from V and 7 bases from J, the gap between germline ends came to 14 bases. CDR3 length: 13 residues. Germline CDR1 and CDR2: LGHDT and YNNKEL (reference sequence). DNA for the CDR3: TGTGCCAGCGGCCCTCCGAGATCTGAAAAACTGTTTTTT. It encodes CASGPPRSEKLFF.

This clonotype was counted ten times or more. The V gene is TRBV10-1, the J gene TRBJ2-7; D unresolved. There are 11 residues in the CDR3. Germline CDR1 is WNHNN and CDR2 is SYGVQD (reference sequence). V lost 8 bases and J lost 1, with 6 bases in between. The CDR3 protein is CASGESYEQYF. The CDR3 nucleotides are TGCGCCAGCGGAGAATCCTACGAGCAGTACTTC.

This clonotype has ten or more counts. The chain combines TRBV11-2 with TRBJ2-2; the match to TRBD2 covers 7 bases. The CDR3 is 13 amino acids. Germline CDR1 SGHAT, CDR2 FQNNGV. V shed 4 bases, J shed 6 bases, and the junction held 2 bases outside the gene matches. CDR3 amino acids: CASSSRGAGELFF. As DNA, the CDR3 is TGTGCCAGCAGCTCCCGGGGGGCCGGGGAGCTGTTTTTT.

This clonotype came up many times. The gene calls are TRBV6-1 and TRBJ2-3; 10 nucleotides align to TRBD2. With 4 bases clipped from V and 1 base from J, the junction kept 5 bases outside the gene matches. This CDR3 is 16 amino acids long. Germline CDR1 MNHNS, CDR2 SASEGT. The CDR3 here is CASSAGLAGGTDTQYF. The CDR3 bases are TGTGCCAGCAGTGCGGGTCTAGCGGGGGGCACAGATACGCAGTATTTT.

This clonotype has more than one count but fewer than ten. The genes are TRBV4-1 and TRBJ2-5; 16 bases line up with TRBD2. The CDR3 is 15 residues long. Losses at the gene ends were 8 bases for V and 4 bases for J; bases not matched to a gene: 4. Germline loops: CDR1 MGHRA, CDR2 YSYEKL. CDR3 sequence reads: CASGTSGGAGETQYF. The CDR3 region has the DNA TGCGCCAGCGGGACTAGCGGGGGGGCTGGAGAGACCCAGTACTTC.

In its sample, this clonotype was seen many times. The chain carries TRBV29-1 and TRBJ1-2; 8 positions agree with TRBD1. V gave up 5 bases and J gave up 3 bases; unmatched junction bases: 5. The CDR3 runs 13 residues. From germline, CDR1 is SQVTM and CDR2 ANQGSEA. The CDR3 coding sequence is TGCAGCGTTAGGACAGGGAATGACTATGGCTACACCTTC. It codes for CSVRTGNDYGYTF.

At least ten counts were recorded for this clonotype. The chain employs TRBV27 and TRBJ1-1, with 9 bases that match TRBD1. This CDR3 is built from 14 residues. The ends lost 2 bases at V and 4 bases at J; junction bases unmatched: 2. The V gene's germline CDR1 is MNHEY and CDR2 SMNVEV (reference sequence). CDR3 bases: TGTGCCAGCAGTTTACGGACAGGGGTCACTGAAGCTTTCTTT. This sequence encodes CASSLRTGVTEAFF.

This clonotype was recorded many times. CDR3 loop: CASSLQGHRTDTQYF. Here the CDR3 DNA reads TGTGCCAGCAGCTTACAGGGTCATCGCACAGATACGCAGTATTTT. The V gene is TRBV7-3, the J gene TRBJ2-3; a weak D match, TRBD1 (5 bases). The CDR3 is made up of 15 amino acids. V was cut by 2 bases and J by 1 base, with 10 bases left in between. Germline V gene sequence: CDR1 SGHTA, CDR2 FQGTGA.

There are many counts of this clonotype. The chain uses TRBV7-9 and TRBJ1-4, with 7 nucleotides matching TRBD1. Germline V lookup: CDR1 SEHNR, CDR2 FQNEAQ (reference sequence). The CDR3 totals 15 residues. Trimming took 1 base from V and 8 from J; bases not matched to a gene: 7. The CDR3 DNA sequence: TGTGCCAGCAGCTTAGAAACCGGGACAGACGAAAAACTGTTTTTT. Its translation is CASSLETGTDEKLFF. Together with reference TRBV7-9 and TRBJ1-4, the CDR3 gives the full variable domain: DTGVSQNPRHKITKRGQNVTFRCDPISEHNRLYWYRQTLGQGPEFLTYFQNEAQLEKSRLLSDRFSAERPKGSFSTLEIQRTEQGDSAMYLCASSLETGTDEKLFFGSGTQLSVL.

A few counts support this clonotype. The gene calls are TRBV5-1 and TRBJ1-3; the D gene is possibly TRBD1 (5 bases). V was cut by 3 bases and J by 4 bases, with 8 bases left in between. Germline CDR1 SGHRS, CDR2 YFSETQ. CDR3 length: 13 residues. This CDR3 is CASSSTVGNTIYF. In nucleotides, the CDR3 is TGCGCCAGCAGCTCGACAGTCGGAAACACCATATATTTT.

The chain has TRBV6-1 and TRBJ2-2; tentative D call: TRBD1 (6 bases). V was cut by 1 base and J by 4 bases, with 7 bases left in between. The germline V gene encodes CDR1 MNHNS and CDR2 SASEGT. The CDR3 loop spans 14 amino acids. CDR3 protein: CASSEVDSTGELFF. DNA of the CDR3: TGTGCCAGCAGTGAAGTGGACAGCACCGGGGAGCTGTTTTTT.

The rearrangement uses TRBV6-1 and TRBJ1-2; TRBD1 might be the D (6 bases). Germline V CDR1 and CDR2: MNHNS, SASEGT. The CDR3 consists of 13 residues. Trimming shortened V by 6 bases and J by 5 bases, and 13 bases separated the two germline ends. The chain's CDR3 is CASRGGGGYGYTF. CDR3 DNA sequence: TGTGCCAGCAGGGGAGGGGGTGGATATGGCTACACCTTC.

This clonotype was counted many times. The V call is TRBV5-1, the J call TRBJ1-1; D not certain. V lost 0 bases, J lost 3 bases, and 18 bases lay in between. The CDR3 length is 17 residues. The V gene's germline CDR1 is SGHRS and CDR2 YFSETQ. The CDR3 coding sequence is TGCGCCAGCAGCTTGGATGAGGGAATGGGTCTCTACACTGAAGCTTTCTTT. This sequence encodes CASSLDEGMGLYTEAFF.

V and J are TRBV6-5 and TRBJ2-1; TRBD1 agrees at 9 bases. Germline loops: CDR1 MNHEY, CDR2 SVGAGI. The CDR3 consists of 14 residues. With 4 bases clipped from V and 9 bases from J, the junction kept 7 bases outside the gene matches. The DNA for the CDR3 is TGTGCCAGCAGTTTAACCGGACAGGGGACTGAGCAGTTCTTC. Protein: CASSLTGQGTEQFF.

The rearrangement uses TRBV5-1 and TRBJ1-4; D unclear. Germline V gene sequence: CDR1 SGHRS, CDR2 YFSETQ. The V and J ends lost 2 bases and 3 bases respectively, with 8 bases between them. This CDR3 has 14 residues. The CDR3 DNA reads as TGCGCCAGCAGCTTAGGTCAGCCTAATGAAAAACTGTTTTTT. This codes for CASSLGQPNEKLFF.

The chain combines TRBV3-1 with TRBJ2-7, with 8 bases lining up with TRBD2. The CDR3 is made up of 15 amino acids. Per the germline V gene, CDR1 is LGHDT and CDR2 is YNNKEL (reference sequence). The ends lost 6 bases at V and 0 bases at J; junction bases unmatched: 7. For the CDR3, the DNA is TGTGCCAGCAGTGACCTAGCGGGCTCCTCCTACGAGCAGTACTTC. Translated, it gives CASSDLAGSSYEQYF.

This clonotype was seen more than once but under ten times. This chain links TRBV20-1 with TRBJ2-5; D remains ambiguous. Germline CDR1 reads DFQATT; CDR2 reads SNEGSKA (reference sequence). The CDR3 contains 12 residues. V was cut by 5 bases and J by 1 base, with 8 bases left in between. The CDR3: CSALILQETQYF. CDR3 bases: TGCAGTGCTTTGATACTCCAAGAGACCCAGTACTTC.

This clonotype has just a few counts. The gene calls are TRBV6-2 or TRBV6-3 and TRBJ1-2; D gene uncertain. The V gene lost 0 bases and the J gene lost 7 bases, with 18 bases spanning the gap. CDR1 and CDR2 (germline): MNHEY, SVGEGT. This CDR3 spans 16 amino acids. The CDR3, as DNA: TGTGCCAGCAGTTACTCGATCACGGCAGCCGATGGTGGCTACACCTTC. Protein sequence: CASSYSITAADGGYTF.

This clonotype appeared many times. The chain has TRBV12-5 and TRBJ2-2, with D tentatively TRBD1 or TRBD2 (5 bases each). Germline values: CDR1 LGHNT, CDR2 FRNRAP. This CDR3 region has 15 residues. Trimming took off 2 bases at V and 6 bases at J, with 13 bases between the two ends. The DNA of the CDR3 is TGTGCTAGTGGTTTGATCCTCGGGGCGGCCGGGGAGCTGTTTTTT. This translates into CASGLILGAAGELFF.

This clonotype occurred a few times. The V gene is TRBV7-2, the J gene TRBJ2-7, with 8 bases aligning to TRBD2. CDR1 and CDR2 (germline): SGHTA, FQGNSA. The CDR3 sequence is 18 residues long. V shed 6 bases and J 2 bases; nucleotides not matched to a gene: 18. The CDR3 region has the DNA TGTGCCAGCAGTTCCTTCCCCCTGACTAGCGCGACAACCTACGAGCAGTACTTC. Translated, it gives CASSSFPLTSATTYEQYF.

Ten or more counts support this clonotype. V usage is TRBV10-3 and J usage is TRBJ1-6; tentative D call: TRBD1 (6 bases). This CDR3 region has 16 residues. CDR1 and CDR2 from the germline V gene are ENHRY and SYGVKD. The ends were cut back, 0 bases at V and 5 bases at J, with 11 bases in the middle. The chain's CDR3 is CAISESRQGNNSPLHF. The CDR3 nucleotides are TGTGCCATCAGTGAGTCGCGGCAGGGGAATAATTCACCCCTCCACTTT.

This clonotype was detected many times. The gene calls are TRBV5-1 and TRBJ2-1; TRBD1 matches at 8 bases. CDR1 is SGHRS and CDR2 is YFSETQ in the germline V gene. V lost 2 bases, J lost 3 bases, and 4 bases stayed unmatched. There are 15 residues in the CDR3. The CDR3, as DNA: TGCGCCAGCAGCTTCACAGGGGGGCTCTACAATGAGCAGTTCTTC. It codes for CASSFTGGLYNEQFF.

This clonotype was observed at least ten times. This chain uses TRBV7-3 with TRBJ2-1; 11 nucleotides agree with TRBD2. The germline V gene has CDR1 SGHTA and CDR2 FQGTGA. The CDR3 contains 16 residues. The J segment lost 7 bases and the V segment lost 0 bases, leaving 5 bases of the junction unmatched. CDR3 amino acids: CASSLTLAGVGNEQFF. The CDR3 region has the DNA TGTGCCAGCAGCTTAACACTAGCGGGAGTTGGAAATGAGCAGTTCTTC.

This clonotype appeared many times. The rearrangement joins TRBV27 to TRBJ2-7; D might be TRBD1 or TRBD2, each matching 6 bases. This CDR3 has 12 amino acids. Germline lookup yields CDR1 MNHEY and CDR2 SMNVEV (reference sequence). Trimming stripped 3 bases from V and 11 bases from J, with 14 bases between. The CDR3 bases are TGTGCCAGCAGTTTTTCCGGGGGCGCCAAGTACTTC. Encoded protein: CASSFSGGAKYF.

The chain uses TRBV15 and TRBJ1-2; D ambiguous. Looked up from germline, CDR1 is LNHNV and CDR2 is YYDKDF (reference sequence). V lost 5 bases and J lost 8, with 15 bases in between. The length of the CDR3 is 13 residues. The CDR3 coding sequence is TGTGCCACCAGCCCCCAAGCCCTGAAAGGCTACACCTTC. It specifies CATSPQALKGYTF.

The table lists this clonotype with many counts. The rearrangement joins TRBV12-3 or TRBV12-4 to TRBJ2-1; TRBD1 agrees at 8 bases. The CDR3 is made up of 14 amino acids. J gave up 5 bases and V 6 bases, and 6 bases lay outside the gene matches. The CDR3 sequence is CASRTGTGHNEQFF. CDR3 DNA: TGTGCCAGCAGGACCGGGACAGGACACAATGAGCAGTTCTTC.

The V gene is TRBV3-1, the J gene TRBJ1-1, with D hard to call. The germline gives CDR1 LGHDT, CDR2 YNNKEL (reference sequence). The CDR3 length is 15 residues. The V end lost 0 bases, the J end lost 4 bases, and 12 bases lay between the germline ends. CDR3 coding DNA: TGTGCCAGCAGCCAAGATGGATCAGGAGGCACTGAAGCTTTCTTT. Translated, it gives CASSQDGSGGTEAFF.